This TCR beta chain was sequenced for a study of shared clonotypes between healthy human individuals. Overall study: Those who served as donors were a couple of women and a few men between the ages of 18 and 49. Used for every donor were three CD4 naive, three CD4 memory, two CD8 naive and one CD8 memory plate. Study conclusions and caveats: It was the few donors that limited the genetic and exposure-history diversity represented. On the whole, naive subsets had larger estimated richness than memory subsets had.

About this clone itself: Antigen unknown.

Sequencing used immunoSEQ multiplex PCR; TCRdb keeps in-frame clones, though not all of them. The data show a few million clones, with around 94% seen just once and around 0.15% held by the top ten. The sequenced material came from naive CD4+ T cells sorted from blood. The sample's subset: CD45RA+ positively selected. The TCR originated in a man between 18 and 35 years old in good health.

The CDR3 DNA reads as TGTGCCAGCAGCTTCGGGGACAGGGGTGGTGTAACTAATGAAAAACTGTTTTTT. It is translated as CASSFGDRGGVTNEKLFF. This sequence joins TRBV7-8 and TRBJ1-4, with 10 bases lining up with TRBD1. In germline, CDR1 is SGHVS, CDR2 FQNEAQ. This CDR3 has 18 residues. Trimming cost V 3 bases and J 1 base; bases outside gene matches: 8. The full variable domain, with the rest looked up from reference TRBV7-8 and TRBJ1-4, is GAGVSQSPRYKVAKRGQDVALRCDPISGHVSLFWYQQALGQGPEFLTYFQNEAQLDKSGLPSDRFFAERPEGSVSTLKIQRTQQEDSAVYLCASSFGDRGGVTNEKLFFGSGTQLSVL.